The rows below give T cell receptor beta chains drawn from one sample of a study of blood T cell repertoires in COVID-19. Produced via immunoSEQ multiplex PCR; TCRdb's table is partial and in-frame only. This sample carries approximately 530,000 clones, roughly 89% of them seen once, and the ten largest clones take 7.5% to 9.5%. What was sequenced was peripheral blood. These receptors came from a woman in her forties or fifties with COVID-19, enrolled during active disease. CDR3s include the opening cysteine and the closing phenylalanine or tryptophan. D genes are given only for firm matches. Where a row states a size, it is once, few, many or the class of an expanded clone; other rows omit it.

CDR3nt	CDR3aa	abundance	j_gene	d_gene	v_gene
TGTGCCAGCAGCTTAGGACAGGGAAGGTTCACCGCTTTCTTT	CASSLGQGRFTAFF	-	TRBJ1-1	TRBD1	TRBV7-2
TGTGCCAGCAGGGCCGGGACTAGCGGGGGGGCCGGGGTTACCGGGGAGCTGTTTTTT	CASRAGTSGGAGVTGELFF	-	TRBJ2-2	TRBD2	TRBV11-2
TGTGCCAGCAGTGACATTAACAGAAATTCACCCCTCCACTTT	CASSDINRNSPLHF	few	TRBJ1-6	-	TRBV2
TGTGCCAGCAGCCCGTTGGGCTATTTCTACGAGCAGTACTTC	CASSPLGYFYEQYF	-	TRBJ2-7	-	TRBV11-2
TGCAGCGTTGCATTCGGGACAGGGGATCATGGCTACACCTTC	CSVAFGTGDHGYTF	-	TRBJ1-2	TRBD1	TRBV29-1
TGTGCCAGCAGCTCCAGGACGGGGATCCAATACTATGGCTACACCTTC	CASSSRTGIQYYGYTF	once	TRBJ1-2	-	TRBV7-2
TGTGCCAGCTCACCCCTATCTTCGGCAGGGGTTGATGGCTACACCTTC	CASSPLSSAGVDGYTF	-	TRBJ1-2	-	TRBV18
TGTGCCAGCAGTGGGGGGAATCCGGGACAAGATGAAAAACTGTTTTTT	CASSGGNPGQDEKLFF	-	TRBJ1-4	-	TRBV6-1
TGTGCCAGCTCACCAGCCCCGTTTGAGCGTCCTAACTATGGCTACACCTTC	CASSPAPFERPNYGYTF	-	TRBJ1-2	-	TRBV18
TGTGCCAGCAGCGTAGATGCAGGGGGCTTAGAGACCCAGTACTTC	CASSVDAGGLETQYF	-	TRBJ2-5	TRBD1	TRBV9
TGTGCCACCAGTGATAATAGCGGGGGTTCCAGCTCCTACAATGAGCAGTTCTTC	CATSDNSGGSSSYNEQFF	-	TRBJ2-1	TRBD2	TRBV24-1
TGCGCCAGCAGCTTAGCAGGGGAAAGCTATGGCTACACCTTC	CASSLAGESYGYTF	-	TRBJ1-2	-	TRBV5-1
TGTGCCAGCAGTGCCACGGGTGGCAATCAGCCCCAGCATTTT	CASSATGGNQPQHF	-	TRBJ1-5	-	TRBV14
TGTGCCAGTAGGACAGGGGCGAGGAATGAAGCTTTCTTT	CASRTGARNEAFF	-	TRBJ1-1	TRBD1	TRBV19
TGTGCCAGCAGCTGGACGGGGGACGCTGGGTTTTTCTTC	CASSWTGDAGFFF	-	TRBJ2-1	-	TRBV11-2
TGTGCCAGTAGTTGGGTAGGACAGGGTTTGAACACTGAAGCTTTCTTT	CASSWVGQGLNTEAFF	-	TRBJ1-1	TRBD1	TRBV19
TGCGCCAGCAGCCCGGGAGGTTTGGACAGAAGACAGCCCCAGCATTTT	CASSPGGLDRRQPQHF	-	TRBJ1-5	-	TRBV5-1
TGTGCCAGCAGCCCCCGTGGCGCCCGGAGCTCTGGAAACACCATATATTTT	CASSPRGARSSGNTIYF	-	TRBJ1-3	-	TRBV7-9
TGTGCCAGCAGCCAAGAAGTGAGTAAAGGGGGTGAGCAGTTCTTC	CASSQEVSKGGEQFF	-	TRBJ2-1	-	TRBV3-1/TRBV3-2
TGTGCCAGTAGTATACACGACAGCCGTAATCAGCCCCAGCATTTT	CASSIHDSRNQPQHF	once	TRBJ1-5	-	TRBV19
TGCAGCGTCTATGGGACACCGACCTACGAGCAGTACTTC	CSVYGTPTYEQYF	-	TRBJ2-7	-	TRBV29-1
TGTGCCACCAGTGATCGGACAGGGGCCTGGACCGGGGAGCTGTTTTTT	CATSDRTGAWTGELFF	-	TRBJ2-2	TRBD1	TRBV24-1
TGTGCCAGTAGTCTACGACAGGGGGCGAGCAAAGCTTTCTTT	CASSLRQGASKAFF	-	TRBJ1-1	TRBD1	TRBV19
TGCGCCAGCAGCCTCCAGACAGGGTTTTACCCTGAAGCTTTCTTT	CASSLQTGFYPEAFF	-	TRBJ1-1	TRBD1	TRBV5-1
TGCGCCAGCAGCCAAGATCAAACGGGGGGATTAACGCAGTATTTT	CASSQDQTGGLTQYF	-	TRBJ2-3	TRBD2	TRBV4-1
TGCGCCAGCAGCCCCTTCGGACAGGGAGGAAGGTACGAGCAGTACTTC	CASSPFGQGGRYEQYF	-	TRBJ2-7	TRBD1	TRBV4-1
TGTGCCAGCAACCTATGGGGGCCGGAAGACAATCAGCCCCAGCATTTT	CASNLWGPEDNQPQHF	-	TRBJ1-5	-	TRBV6-7
TGTGCCAGCAGCCTAGCTAGCGGGGGGGCCCGCAATGAGCAGTTCTTC	CASSLASGGARNEQFF	few	TRBJ2-1	TRBD2	TRBV14
TGTGCCAGTAGTATAGGGCAGCTCCGGGGGTACTACACCGGGGAGCTGTTTTTT	CASSIGQLRGYYTGELFF	many	TRBJ2-2	-	TRBV19
TGTGCCAGCAGGTCCGGCTCCTACGAGCAGTACTTC	CASRSGSYEQYF	-	TRBJ2-7	-	TRBV28
TGTGCCAGCAGTTACTCGAGAAAGGGAAACACCATATATTTT	CASSYSRKGNTIYF	-	TRBJ1-3	-	TRBV6-5
TGTGCCACCAGTTACTTGGCAGGGGGCTATTCTCAGCCCCAGCATTTT	CATSYLAGGYSQPQHF	-	TRBJ1-5	TRBD1	TRBV24-1
TGTGCCAGCCAGGGTAAGGGGAAAAAGCCTCAAGGGAGGGAGACCCAGTACTTC	CASQGKGKKPQGRETQYF	-	TRBJ2-5	-	TRBV27
TGCAGCCTCAGGTGGGGGGGAGTATACAATGAGCAGTTCTTC	CSLRWGGVYNEQFF	-	TRBJ2-1	TRBD2	TRBV29-1
TGTGCCAGCAGCTTAGAGGACAGGGATTGGGGTGAGCAGTTCTTC	CASSLEDRDWGEQFF	-	TRBJ2-1	TRBD1	TRBV7-3
TGTGCCAGCAGCTTCGGAGGAGGAAACACCATATATTTT	CASSFGGGNTIYF	-	TRBJ1-3	-	TRBV5-5
TGTGCCAGCAGCTCGGGACAGGGGACAGGCTACACCTTC	CASSSGQGTGYTF	few	TRBJ1-2	TRBD1	TRBV5-5
TGTGCCAGCAGCTCGGCGACTAGCGGGGGGTCCCATGAGCAGTTCTTC	CASSSATSGGSHEQFF	-	TRBJ2-1	TRBD2	TRBV5-5
TGTGCCAGCAGTCGAGACAGGGTGGTCACTGAAGCTTTCTTT	CASSRDRVVTEAFF	-	TRBJ1-1	TRBD1	TRBV27
TGTGCCAGCAGCTTCAGCGGGGGTTCCTACGAGCAGTACTTC	CASSFSGGSYEQYF	-	TRBJ2-7	TRBD2	TRBV5-5
TGCGCCAGCAGCTTAATTTCGACAGGGACCTACGAGCAGTACTTC	CASSLISTGTYEQYF	-	TRBJ2-7	TRBD1	TRBV5-1
TGTGCCAGCAGTTTCGGGGGTCGTGAGACCCAGTACTTC	CASSFGGRETQYF	-	TRBJ2-5	-	TRBV12-3/TRBV12-4
TGTGCCAGTAGTGGAAGACTAGCGGGCTCCTACAATGAGCAGTTCTTC	CASSGRLAGSYNEQFF	-	TRBJ2-1	TRBD2	TRBV19
TGTGCCAGTACTCCGGAGGGCACAGATACGCAGTATTTT	CASTPEGTDTQYF	-	TRBJ2-3	-	TRBV19
TGTGCCATCAGTGAATCGAAGAGTCAGCCCCAGCATTTT	CAISESKSQPQHF	few	TRBJ1-5	-	TRBV10-3
TGTGCCAGCAGCTTGGATATAGCGGGGGGGGTTGAAGATACGCAGTATTTT	CASSLDIAGGVEDTQYF	-	TRBJ2-3	TRBD2	TRBV5-4
TGCGCCAGCAGCCAACTGGACAGGGAGGCGGCTGGCTACACCTTC	CASSQLDREAAGYTF	-	TRBJ1-2	TRBD1	TRBV4-1
TGTGCCAGCAGCCGGGGGACCCCCGGGGACGAGCAGTACTTC	CASSRGTPGDEQYF	-	TRBJ2-7	-	TRBV27
TGCGCCAGCAGCCAAGACCGGGACAGATACTATGGCTACACCTTC	CASSQDRDRYYGYTF	-	TRBJ1-2	TRBD1	TRBV4-1